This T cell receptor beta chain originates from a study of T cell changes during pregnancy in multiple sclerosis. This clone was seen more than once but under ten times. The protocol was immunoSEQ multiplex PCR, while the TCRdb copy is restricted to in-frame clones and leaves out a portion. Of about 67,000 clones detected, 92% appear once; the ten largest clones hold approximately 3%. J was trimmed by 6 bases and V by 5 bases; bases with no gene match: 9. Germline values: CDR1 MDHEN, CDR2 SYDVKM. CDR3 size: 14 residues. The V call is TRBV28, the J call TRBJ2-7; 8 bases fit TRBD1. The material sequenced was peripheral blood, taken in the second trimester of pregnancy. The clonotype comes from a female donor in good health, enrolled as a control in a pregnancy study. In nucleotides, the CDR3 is TGTGCCAGCAGTCCCCATCGGACAGGGACCGAGCAGTACTTC. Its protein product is CASSPHRTGTEQYF.